This T cell receptor (beta chain) emerged from a study of Graves' ophthalmopathy and Graves' hyperthyroidism. Background on the study: A follow-up of 18 months without ophthalmopathy meant that hyperthyroidism was stable. Findings and limits, study-wide: Also, most clonotypes expanded in the thyroid above 0.001 frequency appeared in blood.

Germline V CDR1 and CDR2: SGHVS, FQNEAQ. V was trimmed by 1 base and J by 5 bases, leaving 8 bases between them. The CDR3 totals 13 residues. Using RNA transcripts, the TCR beta CDR3 regions were amplified. HTBI-primed first-round RT-PCR preceded second-round multiplex PCR. TCRdb reprocessed the multiplex PCR reads with MiXCR, giving one entry per CDR3 protein. The repertoire holds over a million distinct CDR3 sequences, with 35% to 45% as singletons. This clonotype was detected many times. Its antigen is as yet unknown. The chain has TRBV7-8 and TRBJ2-5; D ambiguous. Sequencing was done on a sample of peripheral blood or thyroid tissue (not recorded which). The source of this sequence is an adult man with Graves' hyperthyroidism. Here the CDR3 reads CASSLGSGETQYF. The CDR3 nucleotides are TGTGCCAGCAGCTTAGGCAGTGGGGAGACCCAGTACTTC.